This TCR beta chain was recorded in a study of T cell responses to AZD1222 COVID-19 vaccine. Findings and limits, study-wide: Rises in breadth and depth of Spike-specific TCRs came after two AZD1222 doses. It was only a handful of AZD1222 recipients who were seropositive at baseline. Of spike-specific TCRs, nearly half reportedly target regions left unmutated in variants.

Note on this clone: Its specificity is not known.

Method: immunoSEQ multiplex PCR; TCRdb's copy keeps in-frame clones and lacks some. The sample yields 130,000 or so clones, about nine tenths seen once. The germline CDR1 and CDR2 sequences are SEHNR and FQNEAQ (reference sequence). This CDR3 is built from 20 residues. The V gene end was trimmed by 7 bases and the J gene end by 2 bases; junction bases not matched to a gene: 15. The sequence was collected from an adult in good health. The chain carries TRBV7-9 and TRBJ2-6; 12 nucleotides agree with TRBD2. The specimen comprised peripheral blood, sampled on day 0 of AZD1222 vaccination. CDR3 sequence reads: CASTLLEGLAGGPGANVLTF. DNA of the CDR3: TGTGCCAGCACCCTCTTAGAGGGGCTAGCGGGGGGGCCTGGGGCCAACGTCCTGACTTTC. Full variable domain (rest looked up from reference TRBV7-9 and TRBJ2-6): DTGVSQNPRHKITKRGQNVTFRCDPISEHNRLYWYRQTLGQGPEFLTYFQNEAQLEKSRLLSDRFSAERPKGSFSTLEIQRTEQGDSAMYLCASTLLEGLAGGPGANVLTFGAGSRLTVL.